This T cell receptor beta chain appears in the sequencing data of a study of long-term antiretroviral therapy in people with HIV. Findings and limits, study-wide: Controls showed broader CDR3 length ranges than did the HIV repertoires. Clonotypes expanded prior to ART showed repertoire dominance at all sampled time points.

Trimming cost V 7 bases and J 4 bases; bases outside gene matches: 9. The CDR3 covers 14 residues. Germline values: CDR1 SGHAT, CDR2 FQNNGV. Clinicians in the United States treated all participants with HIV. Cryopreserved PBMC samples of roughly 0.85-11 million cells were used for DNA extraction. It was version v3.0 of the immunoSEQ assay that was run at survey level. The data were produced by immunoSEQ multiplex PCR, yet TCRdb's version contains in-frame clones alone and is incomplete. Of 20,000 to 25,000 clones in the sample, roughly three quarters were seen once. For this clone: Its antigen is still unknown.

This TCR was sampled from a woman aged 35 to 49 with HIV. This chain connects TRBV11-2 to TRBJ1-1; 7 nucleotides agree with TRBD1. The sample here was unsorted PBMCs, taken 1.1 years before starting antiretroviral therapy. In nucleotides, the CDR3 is TGTGCCAGCACCCTCGGACAGGCGGCCACTGAAGCTTTCTTT. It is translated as CASTLGQAATEAFF.